The 20 T cell receptor beta chains below all came from one sample that was sequenced in a study of control samples from healthy donors and cancer patients. The table came from immunoSEQ multiplex PCR; TCRdb's copy has only in-frame clones and leaves some out. The repertoire holds roughly 170,000 clones, with 80% to 95% as singletons. Sequencing input: blood. These receptors all stem from a woman aged 55 to 70 in good health.

CDR3 DNA: TGTGCCAGCAGTTACCCCCCGTCCGAGGTAGCTTTCTTT. It codes for CASSYPPSEVAFF. The rearrangement joins TRBV6-5 to TRBJ1-1; D is uncertain. In germline, CDR1 is MNHEY, CDR2 SVGAGI. There are 13 residues in the CDR3. Trimming took 2 bases from V and 10 from J, leaving 14 bases between them.

The chain combines TRBV2 with TRBJ2-3; 7 positions match TRBD1. The V gene end was trimmed by 10 bases and the J gene end by 2 bases; junction bases not matched to a gene: 9. Germline CDR1 SNHLY, CDR2 FYNNEI. The CDR3 is 14 residues long. CDR3 DNA sequence: TGTGCCAACAGAATACAGGGGACCACAGATACGCAGTATTTT. Protein sequence: CANRIQGTTDTQYF.

The chain recombines TRBV4-3 with TRBJ1-1, with a weak D call TRBD1 (6 bases). V was pared by 3 bases and J by 4 bases, with 12 bases between. The germline V gene encodes CDR1 LGHNA and CDR2 YSLEER. There are 14 residues in the CDR3. CDR3 DNA: TGCGCCAGCAGCCAGGGGGCGCGAGGCACTGAAGCTTTCTTT. This encodes CASSQGARGTEAFF.

The V gene is TRBV6-5, the J gene TRBJ1-6; 10 bases map to TRBD1. CDR1 MNHEY and CDR2 SVGAGI come from the germline V gene. The CDR3 runs to 14 residues. V lost 5 bases, J lost 8 bases, and 3 bases stayed unmatched. The CDR3 region is CASSTGTGDSPLHF. The CDR3 region has the DNA TGTGCCAGCAGTACCGGGACAGGGGATTCACCCCTCCACTTT.

This clone was recorded once. The V and J genes are TRBV5-1 and TRBJ1-1, with D unclear. The CDR3 is 13 residues long. Trimming took off 0 bases at V and 6 bases at J, with 9 bases between the two ends. Germline assignment: CDR1 SGHRS and CDR2 YFSETQ. DNA of the CDR3: TGCGCCAGCAGCTTGGGCCAGGCCGCTGAAGCTTTCTTT. Amino acids: CASSLGQAAEAFF.

V usage is TRBV6-2 or TRBV6-3 and J usage is TRBJ1-5, with TRBD1 identical over 7 bases. Germline V gives CDR1 MNHEY, CDR2 SVGEGT. The trim removed 4 bases at V and 6 bases at J, leaving 9 bases unmatched. The CDR3 loop spans 15 amino acids. The CDR3 protein is CASSLDGQVGQPQHF. The DNA of the CDR3 is TGTGCCAGCAGTTTAGACGGACAGGTCGGTCAGCCCCAGCATTTT.

This chain connects TRBV18 to TRBJ2-5, with D possibly TRBD1 on 6 matching bases. Germline loops: CDR1 KGHSH, CDR2 LQKENI. The CDR3 consists of 18 residues. The germline V and J ends were trimmed by 1 base and 4 bases, with 22 bases remaining between them. DNA of the CDR3: TGTGCCAGCTCACCACTTCCTTTAAGCACAGGGTCTTTAGAGACCCAGTACTTC. This translates into CASSPLPLSTGSLETQYF. The complete variable domain, with remaining parts taken from reference TRBV18 and TRBJ2-5, reads NAGVMQNPRHLVRRRGQEARLRCSPMKGHSHVYWYRQLPEEGLKFMVYLQKENIIDESGMPKERFSAEFPKEGPSILRIQQVVRGDSAAYFCASSPLPLSTGSLETQYFGPGTRLLVL.

This clone has a single count. The chain couples TRBV19 to TRBJ1-4, with TRBD1 matching over 8 bases. There are 14 residues in the CDR3. V was pared by 8 bases and J by 8 bases, with 10 bases of the junction left unmatched. The germline V gene encodes CDR1 LNHDA and CDR2 SQIVND (reference sequence). The CDR3: CASQDRAGHEKLFF. In DNA form, the CDR3 reads TGTGCCAGTCAGGACAGGGCGGGGCACGAAAAACTGTTTTTT.

The chain employs TRBV28 and TRBJ1-6; D gene uncertain. The germline V gene has CDR1 MDHEN and CDR2 SYDVKM. Between the trimmed V and J ends, which lost 4 bases and 12 bases, there was a span of 19 bases. The CDR3 covers 15 residues. The CDR3 spells CASSSLEGAYLPLHF. The CDR3 DNA sequence: TGTGCCAGCAGTTCCCTAGAGGGAGCCTACCTACCCCTCCACTTT.

The V call is TRBV6-5, the J call TRBJ2-7, with 7 bases that match TRBD2. V lost 7 bases, J lost 6 bases, and 9 bases stayed unmatched. CDR1 MNHEY and CDR2 SVGAGI come from the germline V gene. CDR3 size: 13 residues. CDR3 region: CASTQSREGEQYF. CDR3 nucleotides: TGTGCCAGCACACAGAGCAGGGAGGGCGAGCAGTACTTC.

This chain uses TRBV11-2 with TRBJ2-2; either TRBD1 or TRBD2 may fit D (5 bases each). Per the germline V gene, CDR1 is SGHAT and CDR2 is FQNNGV. Trimming cost V 2 bases and J 1 base, with 11 bases left between them. CDR3 length: 16 amino acids. CDR3 nucleotides: TGTGCCAGCAGCTTAAATGGGGGATTGAACACCGGGGAGCTGTTTTTT. This gives the protein CASSLNGGLNTGELFF.

This rearrangement joins TRBV5-1 to TRBJ1-1, with D perhaps TRBD1 (6 bases). Germline V gene sequence: CDR1 SGHRS, CDR2 YFSETQ. Trimming removed 3 bases at V and 1 base at J, with 13 bases between. This CDR3 has 15 amino acids. The CDR3 bases are TGCGCCAGCAGCTCAGGAGGGGGGACGAACACTGAAGCTTTCTTT. Its protein product is CASSSGGGTNTEAFF.

The rearrangement joins TRBV18 to TRBJ1-5, with 10 nucleotides matching TRBD1. Trimming removed 5 bases from V and 6 bases from J; junction bases left unmatched: 7. The CDR3 is made up of 15 amino acids. CDR1 is KGHSH and CDR2 is LQKENI in the germline V gene. The CDR3 reads CASSTDRGVGQPQHF. CDR3 DNA: TGTGCCAGCTCAACGGACAGGGGGGTCGGTCAGCCCCAGCATTTT.

The V call is TRBV2, the J call TRBJ2-3; 9 bases align to TRBD2. V shed 2 bases, J shed 2 bases, and the junction held 2 bases outside the gene matches. The V gene's germline CDR1 is SNHLY and CDR2 FYNNEI. The length of the CDR3 is 15 residues. The CDR3 nucleotides are TGTGCCAGCAGTGAACTAGCGGGGAACACAGATACGCAGTATTTT. Translating it yields CASSELAGNTDTQYF.

The chain carries TRBV5-1 and TRBJ1-1, with TRBD1 matching over 8 bases. The germline CDR1 and CDR2 sequences are SGHRS and YFSETQ. This CDR3 contains 16 residues. J was trimmed by 1 base and V by 1 base; bases with no gene match: 6. The CDR3 is CASSLWVGQGNTEAFF. CDR3 sequence (DNA): TGCGCCAGCAGCTTGTGGGTTGGACAGGGGAACACTGAAGCTTTCTTT.

The V gene is TRBV19, the J gene TRBJ1-5; D is unresolved. The CDR3 runs 14 residues. Trimming took off 6 bases at V and 6 bases at J, with 15 bases between the two ends. Germline CDR1 is LNHDA and CDR2 is SQIVND (reference sequence). CDR3 coding DNA: TGTGCCAGTAGGGCGGGGAGCAGCGGTCAGCCCCAGCATTTT. This codes for CASRAGSSGQPQHF.

The chain employs TRBV7-3 and TRBJ2-6; D could derive from TRBD1 or TRBD2 (5 bases each). The CDR3 extends over 15 amino acids. Germline-derived CDR1 and CDR2 are SGHTA and FQGTGA. V lost 5 bases, J lost 0 bases, and 8 bases lay in between. In DNA form, the CDR3 reads TGTGCCAGCAGCCCTGGGGGCTCTGGGGCCAACGTCCTGACTTTC. This gives the protein CASSPGGSGANVLTF.

This clone has a single count. This rearrangement joins TRBV28 to TRBJ1-2; a possible D gene is TRBD1 (6 bases). This CDR3 spans 13 amino acids. The germline gives CDR1 MDHEN, CDR2 SYDVKM. V shed 3 bases and J shed 5 bases, with 10 bases lying between them. The CDR3 is CASSFRTGYGYTF. In DNA, the CDR3 is TGTGCCAGCAGTTTCAGAACAGGGTATGGCTACACCTTC.

This rearrangement joins TRBV6-5 to TRBJ1-1; tentative D call: TRBD1 (6 bases). V lost 5 bases and J lost 4, with 17 bases in between. The CDR3 extends over 15 amino acids. Germline lookup yields CDR1 MNHEY and CDR2 SVGAGI. As DNA, the CDR3 is TGTGCCAGCAGTCTGAGCTCGACAGGTTTCACTGAAGCTTTCTTT. Protein: CASSLSSTGFTEAFF.

J is TRBJ1-1 and V is TRBV3-1 (or the pseudogene TRBV3-2), with 8 bases lining up with TRBD1. Germline loops: CDR1 LGHDT, CDR2 YNNKEL (reference sequence). The V gene end was trimmed by 3 bases and the J gene end by 3 bases; junction bases not matched to a gene: 15. The CDR3 has 18 amino acids. In DNA, the CDR3 is TGTGCCAGCAGCCACCGCATCTTAAAACCGGGACAGGACACTGAAGCTTTCTTT. It yields the protein CASSHRILKPGQDTEAFF.